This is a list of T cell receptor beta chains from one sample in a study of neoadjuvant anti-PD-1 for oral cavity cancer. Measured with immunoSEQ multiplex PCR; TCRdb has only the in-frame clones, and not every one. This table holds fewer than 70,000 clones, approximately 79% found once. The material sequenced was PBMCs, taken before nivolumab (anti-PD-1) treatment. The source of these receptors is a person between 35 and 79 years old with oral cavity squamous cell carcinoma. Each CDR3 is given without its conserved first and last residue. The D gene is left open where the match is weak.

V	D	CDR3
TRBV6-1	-	ASSRVWDTEAF
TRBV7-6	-	ASSLGLDKPQH
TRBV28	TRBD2	ASTPLAGGPETQY
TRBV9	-	ASSVVLGLEQY
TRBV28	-	ASSSLPNYGYT
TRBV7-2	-	ASSLGSATNEKLF
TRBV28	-	ASSVGGGETQY
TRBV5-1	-	ASAKAGAAETQY
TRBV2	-	ASSVRSNEKLF
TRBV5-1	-	ASSLVVQSEAF
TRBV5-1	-	ASSPYGQSGNTIY
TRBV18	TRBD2	ASSHRTSSYNEQF
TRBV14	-	ASSQDRLGTQY
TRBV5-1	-	ASSLPRDVHLSSYNEQF
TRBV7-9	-	ASSLVAFGYEQY
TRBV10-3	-	AISDIDSNQPQH
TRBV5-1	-	ASSLDLGDYGYT